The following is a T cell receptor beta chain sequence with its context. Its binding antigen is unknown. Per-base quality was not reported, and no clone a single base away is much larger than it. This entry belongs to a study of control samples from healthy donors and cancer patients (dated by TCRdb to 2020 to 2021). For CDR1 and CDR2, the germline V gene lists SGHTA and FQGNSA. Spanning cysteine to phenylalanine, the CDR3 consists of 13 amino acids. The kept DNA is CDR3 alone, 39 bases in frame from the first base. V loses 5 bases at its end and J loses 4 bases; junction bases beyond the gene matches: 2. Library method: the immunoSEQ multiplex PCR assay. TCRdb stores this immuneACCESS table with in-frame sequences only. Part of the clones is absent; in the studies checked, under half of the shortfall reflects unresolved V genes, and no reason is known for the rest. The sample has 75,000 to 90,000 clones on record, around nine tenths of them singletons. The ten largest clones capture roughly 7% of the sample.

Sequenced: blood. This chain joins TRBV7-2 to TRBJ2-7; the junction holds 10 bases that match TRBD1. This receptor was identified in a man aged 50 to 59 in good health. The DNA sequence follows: TGTGCCAGCAGCGGGGACAGGGGTTACGAGCAGTACTTC. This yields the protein CASSGDRGYEQYF.